This T cell receptor beta chain was retrieved from a study of beta chain features in type 1 diabetes. Study findings and constraints: There was no resolution here of whether HLA type influences TCRB rearrangement.

V was pared by 0 bases and J by 1 base, with 7 bases between. This CDR3 has 14 residues. In germline, CDR1 is SEHNR, CDR2 FQNEAQ (reference sequence). Every isolated RNA sample was fully reverse transcribed, so sequencing captured expressed TCRB transcripts. Assay used: immunoSEQ multiplex PCR; TCRdb lists only in-frame clones, some missing. The data contain around 310,000 clones, approximately 10% of them seen just once; the ten biggest clones take up 0.015%. Turning to this clone: Antigen: not known.

This receptor was identified in a woman aged 25-40 years in good health. The sequencing sample was made of naive CD4+ T cells from blood. This chain joins TRBV7-9 and TRBJ2-7; D uncertain. CDR3 in amino acids: CASSLASLSYEQYF. DNA of the CDR3: TGTGCCAGCAGCTTAGCTAGTTTATCCTACGAGCAGTACTTC.